The TCR beta chain under discussion was sequenced for a study of T-cell reconstitution after alpha-beta-depleted transplantation in children. Study-wide findings and caveats: At around two months after transplant, the alpha-beta T cells were reportedly derived from several hundred expanded clones that came from non-depleted graft cells. Several patients had high TCRbeta diversity at day 60; it came from surviving recipient T cells and thymic progenitors.

Remarks on this clonotype: Its antigen remains unknown.

This CDR3 region has 15 residues. Germline V gene data show CDR1 as DFQATT and CDR2 as SNEGSKA (reference sequence). V lost 3 bases and J 5 bases, leaving 16 bases between the germline ends. A library of TCRbeta sequences, prepared with unique molecular identifiers, was generated. From the PCR reads, TCRdb called clonotypes with MiXCR, one entry per CDR3 protein. Of about a million distinct CDR3 sequences listed, about 29% are singletons. This clonotype originated in a boy in the first two years of life who had a stem cell transplant for SCID, so the T cells may come from the graft donor. This chain links TRBV20-1 with TRBJ1-4; D is unresolved. This specimen was PBMCs, mostly from graft donor cells, taken 360 days after TCRalphabeta/CD19-depleted stem cell transplant. The CDR3 loop is CSASHHSRRNEKLFF. For the CDR3, the DNA is TGCAGTGCTAGTCACCACAGTCGCCGGAATGAAAAACTGTTTTTT.